This T cell receptor (beta chain) was captured in a study of response to subunit inactivated influenza vaccine. The germline V gene encodes CDR1 SEHNR and CDR2 FQNEAQ (reference sequence). The CDR3 has 13 residues. V was cut by 1 base and J by 5 bases, with 8 bases left in between. TCRdb used MiXCR to reprocess the RT-PCR reads, holding one entry per CDR3 protein. Seen here are under 800,000 distinct CDR3 sequences, approximately 15% observed once, and the top ten hold approximately 6.5%. Comment on this clonotype: This may stem from a read error, because a much larger clone lies one nucleotide away.

The TCR sequence derives from a man over 45 who received an inactivated influenza vaccine. The chain uses TRBV7-9 and TRBJ1-1; D not resolved. This sample comprised PBMCs from blood, obtained less than 15 days before vaccination. CDR3 protein: CASSLDGLTEAFF. Here the CDR3 DNA reads TGTGCCAGCAGCTTAGATGGGTTGACTGAAGCTTTCTTT.